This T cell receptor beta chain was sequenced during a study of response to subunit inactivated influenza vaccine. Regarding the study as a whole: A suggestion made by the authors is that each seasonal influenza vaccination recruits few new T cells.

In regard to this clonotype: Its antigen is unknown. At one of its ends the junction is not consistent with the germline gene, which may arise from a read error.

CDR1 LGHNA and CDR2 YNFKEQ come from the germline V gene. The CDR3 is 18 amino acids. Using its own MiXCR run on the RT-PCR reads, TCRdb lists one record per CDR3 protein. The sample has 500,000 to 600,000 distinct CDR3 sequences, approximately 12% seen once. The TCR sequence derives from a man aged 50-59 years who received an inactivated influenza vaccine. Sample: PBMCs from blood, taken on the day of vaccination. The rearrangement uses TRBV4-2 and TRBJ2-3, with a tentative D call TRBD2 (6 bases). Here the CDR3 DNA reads TGTGCCAGCAGCCCGACCGGGCGGGGCTCGAAGGGTACAGATACGCTGTATTTT. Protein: CASSPTGRGSKGTDTLYF.